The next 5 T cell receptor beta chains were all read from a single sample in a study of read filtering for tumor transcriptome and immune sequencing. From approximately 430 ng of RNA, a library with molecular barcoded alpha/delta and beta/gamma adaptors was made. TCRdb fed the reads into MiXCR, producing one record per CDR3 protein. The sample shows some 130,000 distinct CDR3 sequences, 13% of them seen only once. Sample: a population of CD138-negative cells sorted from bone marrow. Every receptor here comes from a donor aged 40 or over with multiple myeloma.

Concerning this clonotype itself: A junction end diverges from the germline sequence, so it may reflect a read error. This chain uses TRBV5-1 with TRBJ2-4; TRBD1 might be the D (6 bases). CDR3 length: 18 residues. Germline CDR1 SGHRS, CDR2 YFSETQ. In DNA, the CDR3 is TGCGCCAGCAGCTTGGGACCGGGACAAAGGCCTGGCAAAAACACTCAGTACTTC. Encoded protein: CASSLGPGQRPGKNTQYF.

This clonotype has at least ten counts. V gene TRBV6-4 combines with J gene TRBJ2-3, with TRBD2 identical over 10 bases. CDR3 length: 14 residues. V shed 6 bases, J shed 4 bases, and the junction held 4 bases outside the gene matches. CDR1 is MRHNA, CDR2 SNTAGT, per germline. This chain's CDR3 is CASRPGLASDTQYF. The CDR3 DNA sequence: TGTGCCAGCAGGCCGGGACTAGCGTCAGATACGCAGTATTTT.

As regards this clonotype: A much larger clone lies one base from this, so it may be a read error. In DNA, the CDR3 is TGTGCCGGCAGTTTAAAGGGAGGAGGCGAGACCCAGTACTTC. Amino acid sequence: CAGSLKGGGETQYF. The chain recombines TRBV28 with TRBJ2-5; TRBD2 might be the D (6 bases). Germline CDR1 reads MDHEN; CDR2 reads SYDVKM. The CDR3 spans 14 residues.

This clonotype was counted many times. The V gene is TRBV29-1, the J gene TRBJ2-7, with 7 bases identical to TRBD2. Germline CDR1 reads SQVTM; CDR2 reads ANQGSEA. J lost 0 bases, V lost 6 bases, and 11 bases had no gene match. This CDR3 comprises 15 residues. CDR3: CSVALTSRPSYEQYF. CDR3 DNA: TGCAGCGTAGCCTTGACTAGCCGGCCCTCCTACGAGCAGTACTTC.

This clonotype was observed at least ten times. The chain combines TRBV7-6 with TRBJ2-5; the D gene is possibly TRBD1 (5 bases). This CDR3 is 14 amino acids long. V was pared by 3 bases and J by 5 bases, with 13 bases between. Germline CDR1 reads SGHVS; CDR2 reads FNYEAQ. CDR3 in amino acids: CASSFQGHGETQYF. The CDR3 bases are TGTGCCAGCAGCTTCCAGGGCCACGGGGAGACCCAGTACTTC.